Listed below are T cell receptor beta chains from one sample, sequenced in a study of CD8+CD57+ T cells in acquired aplastic anemia. MiXCR, applied by TCRdb to the reads, yields one record per CDR3 protein. This table holds roughly 190,000 distinct CDR3 sequences, around 45% found once. The sample comprised sorted CD4+, CD8+, or CD8+CD57+ T cells (not recorded which) from PBMCs. These receptors all come from a human donor with aplastic anemia. Each CDR3 is given with its conserved first and last residue. Each record gives: CDR3 DNA, CDR3 protein, clone size, D gene, V gene, CDR3 length, J gene. A D gene is named only where the DNA matches it firmly. Not every row has a clone size; where given, it reads once, few, many or a size class.

cdr3_nt: TGTGCCAGCAGCCGCCCCCCTAGCGGGGCCTACGAGCAGTACTTC; cdr3_aa: CASSRPPSGAYEQYF; clone_size: NA; d_call: TRBD2; v_call: TRBV10-3; cdr3_length: 15; j_call: TRBJ2-7
cdr3_nt: TGTGCCAGCAGTTTAACAGAAACCTCCTACGAGCAGTACTTC; cdr3_aa: CASSLTETSYEQYF; clone_size: once; d_call: NA; v_call: TRBV10-3; cdr3_length: 14; j_call: TRBJ2-7
cdr3_nt: TGCAGTATAGGGACTAGCGGGGCACCCTACGAGCAGTACTTC; cdr3_aa: CSIGTSGAPYEQYF; clone_size: NA; d_call: TRBD2; v_call: TRBV20-1; cdr3_length: 14; j_call: TRBJ2-7
cdr3_nt: TGCGCCAGCAGCCCGGGACAGGGTATTGGAAAACTGTTTTTT; cdr3_aa: CASSPGQGIGKLFF; clone_size: NA; d_call: TRBD1; v_call: TRBV5-1; cdr3_length: 14; j_call: TRBJ1-4
cdr3_nt: TGTGCCAGCAAGGGGGCCACCGGGGAGCTGTTTTTT; cdr3_aa: CASKGATGELFF; clone_size: many; d_call: TRBD1; v_call: TRBV12-3/TRBV12-4; cdr3_length: 12; j_call: TRBJ2-2
cdr3_nt: TGCAGCGTTGAAGATCACGCACAAGGCTACACCGGGGAGCTGTTTTTT; cdr3_aa: CSVEDHAQGYTGELFF; clone_size: many; d_call: NA; v_call: TRBV29-1; cdr3_length: 16; j_call: TRBJ2-2
cdr3_nt: TGTGCCAGCAGCCCCTCGGGACAGGGGTATATTGAAGCTTTCTTT; cdr3_aa: CASSPSGQGYIEAFF; clone_size: NA; d_call: TRBD1; v_call: TRBV7-2; cdr3_length: 15; j_call: TRBJ1-1
cdr3_nt: TGTGCCAGCCGGAAGGGTTCCTACGAGCAGTACTTC; cdr3_aa: CASRKGSYEQYF; clone_size: NA; d_call: NA; v_call: TRBV25-1; cdr3_length: 12; j_call: TRBJ2-7
cdr3_nt: TGTGCCTCGGGAGGGACTAGCGGACGAACTAGCACAGATACGCAGTATTTT; cdr3_aa: CASGGTSGRTSTDTQYF; clone_size: few; d_call: TRBD2; v_call: TRBV30; cdr3_length: 17; j_call: TRBJ2-3
cdr3_nt: TGTGCCAGCAGAACACAGGGGGCCTATTACACTGAAGCTTTCTTT; cdr3_aa: CASRTQGAYYTEAFF; clone_size: NA; d_call: TRBD1; v_call: TRBV6-2/TRBV6-3; cdr3_length: 15; j_call: TRBJ1-1
cdr3_nt: TGCAGTGCTAGAGATATCGGACAGGGGAACACCGGGGAGCTGTTTTTT; cdr3_aa: CSARDIGQGNTGELFF; clone_size: NA; d_call: TRBD1; v_call: TRBV20-1; cdr3_length: 16; j_call: TRBJ2-2
cdr3_nt: TGCGCCAGCAGTGACCTGCGGGAGGGTTGGCACACCGGGGAGCTGTTTTTT; cdr3_aa: CASSDLREGWHTGELFF; clone_size: NA; d_call: TRBD2; v_call: TRBV10-1; cdr3_length: 17; j_call: TRBJ2-2
cdr3_nt: TGCGCCAGCAGCCAAGATTGGGGAGGTCAGCCCCAGCATTTT; cdr3_aa: CASSQDWGGQPQHF; clone_size: many; d_call: NA; v_call: TRBV4-3; cdr3_length: 14; j_call: TRBJ1-5
cdr3_nt: TGTGCCACCAGTGATTTGCTGGAGCCCTACGAGCAGTACTTC; cdr3_aa: CATSDLLEPYEQYF; clone_size: NA; d_call: NA; v_call: TRBV24-1; cdr3_length: 14; j_call: TRBJ2-7
cdr3_nt: TGTGCCAGCTTCCTTATCTTTTCCCTCCACTTT; cdr3_aa: CASFLIFSLHF; clone_size: few; d_call: NA; v_call: TRBV7-9; cdr3_length: 11; j_call: TRBJ1-6
cdr3_nt: TGTGGCAGCAGGGCCGGGACAAACACCGGGGAACTGTTTTTT; cdr3_aa: CGSRAGTNTGELFF; clone_size: NA; d_call: NA; v_call: TRBV13; cdr3_length: 14; j_call: TRBJ2-2
cdr3_nt: TGTGCCTCTAAGGCGGACAGGAAGAACTATGGCTACACCTTC; cdr3_aa: CASKADRKNYGYTF; clone_size: NA; d_call: TRBD1; v_call: TRBV30; cdr3_length: 14; j_call: TRBJ1-2
cdr3_nt: TGTGCCAGCAGCCCAGTCGGGACGAGTTTTGGCTACACCTTC; cdr3_aa: CASSPVGTSFGYTF; clone_size: NA; d_call: NA; v_call: TRBV14; cdr3_length: 14; j_call: TRBJ1-2
cdr3_nt: TGCAGTGCTAGCCGATCTAGAAGGTCCACAGATACGCAGTATTTT; cdr3_aa: CSASRSRRSTDTQYF; clone_size: NA; d_call: NA; v_call: TRBV20-1; cdr3_length: 15; j_call: TRBJ2-3
cdr3_nt: TGTGCCAGCAGTTTATGGGGGGGGAGCTCCTACAATGAGCAGTTCTTC; cdr3_aa: CASSLWGGSSYNEQFF; clone_size: few; d_call: TRBD2; v_call: TRBV28; cdr3_length: 16; j_call: TRBJ2-1